The rows below give T cell receptor beta chains drawn from one sample of a study of beta chain features in type 1 diabetes. Profiled with immunoSEQ multiplex PCR; TCRdb holds only in-frame clones, not every one. The repertoire consists of hundreds of thousands of clones, with 11% to 15% occurring once and the leading ten covering 0.035% to 0.045%. The sequenced sample was naive CD4+ T cells from blood. The receptors originated from a man in his late teens or twenties with type 1 diabetes. The CDR3 runs from the conserved cysteine through the conserved F or W. The D gene is left open where the match is weak. A row's size may be missing; if present it is once, few, many or a size class.

cdr3_nt cdr3_aa d_call j_call v_call clone_size
TGTGCCAGCACCCAAACTGGGGTCTATGGCTACACCTTC CASTQTGVYGYTF NA TRBJ1-2 TRBV28 NA
TGTGCCAGCAGCCAAGTAACAGGGGAAGGCTACACCTTC CASSQVTGEGYTF TRBD1 TRBJ1-2 TRBV14 few
TGCAGCGTTGAGAACATGGGGTCCAGGGGGGTCTACGAGCAGTACTTC CSVENMGSRGVYEQYF NA TRBJ2-7 TRBV29-1 NA
TGTGCCAGCAGCCCAAGGGGTTGGTATGGCACCGGGGAGCTGTTTTTT CASSPRGWYGTGELFF NA TRBJ2-2 TRBV5-6 NA
TGTGCCTGGGAGAGTGGTGGTATGGGGCCTTGGGGCTATGGCTACACCTTC CAWESGGMGPWGYGYTF NA TRBJ1-2 TRBV30 NA
TGTGCCAGTACCGGCGGGCCCTACAATGAGCAGTTCTTC CASTGGPYNEQFF NA TRBJ2-1 TRBV19 few
TGTGCCAGCAGCACCCAACGGAACACTGAAGCTTTCTTT CASSTQRNTEAFF NA TRBJ1-1 TRBV7-3 NA
TGTGCCAGCAGACCGGGACTAGCGGTTATTGAGCAGTTCTTC CASRPGLAVIEQFF TRBD2 TRBJ2-1 TRBV7-2 few
TGTGCCAGCAGTGATAGCCCAGGGGGAGAGACCCAGTACTTC CASSDSPGGETQYF TRBD1 TRBJ2-5 TRBV2 NA
TGTGCCAGTAGTATAGTCGGGACCCCAGCGAACACTGAAGCTTTCTTT CASSIVGTPANTEAFF NA TRBJ1-1 TRBV19 NA
TGTGCCAGCAGGCAAGACTCCTACAATGAGCAGTTCTTC CASRQDSYNEQFF NA TRBJ2-1 TRBV6-6 few
TGTGCCAGCTCACCACCGGGGTCCGGGGAGCTGTTTTTT CASSPPGSGELFF NA TRBJ2-2 TRBV18 few
TGTGCCTTCGGACAGGACTATGGCTACACCTTC CAFGQDYGYTF TRBD1 TRBJ1-2 TRBV30 few
TGTGCCAGCAGCGGAGGGGGGCTATCAGATACGCAGTATTTT CASSGGGLSDTQYF NA TRBJ2-3 TRBV9 NA
TGTGCCTGGAGTGTCCCGGGACTAGTCTCCTACGAGCAGTACTTC CAWSVPGLVSYEQYF TRBD2 TRBJ2-7 TRBV30 NA
TGTGCCAGCAGCGTAGGAAATAGGAAAAACACCGGGGAGCTGTTTTTT CASSVGNRKNTGELFF NA TRBJ2-2 TRBV9 few
TGTGCCAGCAGCTCCCGCTCCTACGAGCAGTACTTC CASSSRSYEQYF NA TRBJ2-7 TRBV7-6 few
TGTGCCAGCAGCTGGAACGGAGCGCAAGAGACCCAGTACTTC CASSWNGAQETQYF NA TRBJ2-5 TRBV7-9 few
TGTGCCAGCAGCGTAGGAGGGAACTCTGGGGCCAACGTCCTGACTTTC CASSVGGNSGANVLTF NA TRBJ2-6 TRBV9 few
TGCAGCGTTGGTGACAGAAACTATGGCTACACCTTC CSVGDRNYGYTF NA TRBJ1-2 TRBV29-1 few
TGTGCCAGCAGCTTGTTCGGGGAGGGGTCCTACAATGAGCAGTTCTTC CASSLFGEGSYNEQFF TRBD2 TRBJ2-1 TRBV5-6 NA
TGTGCCAGCAGTTCTCAACAGGGACACTACGAGCAGTACTTC CASSSQQGHYEQYF NA TRBJ2-7 TRBV27 NA
TGTGCCAGCAGTCCGTGGACAGCGAGCTCCTACGAGCAGTACTTC CASSPWTASSYEQYF NA TRBJ2-7 TRBV28 few
TGTGCCAGCAGTCGACAGGGCATGAACACTGAAGCTTTCTTT CASSRQGMNTEAFF TRBD1 TRBJ1-1 TRBV2 few
TGTGCCAGTAGTACGCTCGTGGGACGAGGAAAAGAGACCCAGTACTTC CASSTLVGRGKETQYF NA TRBJ2-5 TRBV19 few
TGTGCCAGCAGCTTGGACCCTGCTGGGAATGGCTACACCTTC CASSLDPAGNGYTF NA TRBJ1-2 TRBV5-4 few
TGTGCCAGCAGTACCACGGGACTAGCGGCCGAGCAGTACTTC CASSTTGLAAEQYF TRBD2 TRBJ2-7 TRBV6-6 NA
TGTGCCAGCTCACCGACGTACAGCCGTCTAGGCAATGGCTACACCTTC CASSPTYSRLGNGYTF NA TRBJ1-2 TRBV18 few
TGTGCCAGCAGCGTAGGGGAGGGGGAGCAGTTCTTC CASSVGEGEQFF TRBD2 TRBJ2-1 TRBV9 few
TGCGCCAGCAGCTTGGGACCCGGCTCCTACGAGCAGTACTTC CASSLGPGSYEQYF NA TRBJ2-7 TRBV5-1 NA
TGTGCCAGCAGCCCTTGGACCGTGAACTATGGCTACACCTTC CASSPWTVNYGYTF NA TRBJ1-2 TRBV7-2 NA
TGTGCCTGGAAGGGCATCACAGATACGCAGTATTTT CAWKGITDTQYF NA TRBJ2-3 TRBV30 NA
TGTGCCATCATGGGGACATCAGATTTAGAGCAGTTCTTC CAIMGTSDLEQFF NA TRBJ2-1 TRBV10-3 few
TGCAGCGTTGAAGATGGGGCAGGTCAGGGGGAGCAGTACTTC CSVEDGAGQGEQYF NA TRBJ2-7 TRBV29-1 NA
TGTGCCAGCAGTGAATACGGCAGGGTGGACGGCTACACCTTC CASSEYGRVDGYTF NA TRBJ1-2 TRBV25-1 NA
TGTGCCATCAGTGAGTCGCCGGGTTACACAGATACGCAGTATTTT CAISESPGYTDTQYF NA TRBJ2-3 TRBV10-3 NA
TGTGCCTGGAGTGTAGGAGTACAAGAGACCCAGTACTTC CAWSVGVQETQYF NA TRBJ2-5 TRBV30 NA
TGCGCCAGCAGCTTAGGGACTGCGGGCACCGGGGAGCTGTTTTTT CASSLGTAGTGELFF NA TRBJ2-2 TRBV5-1 NA
TGTGCCAGCAGTCCCACTTACAGGGGAAACACCATATATTTT CASSPTYRGNTIYF NA TRBJ1-3 TRBV27 few
TGTGCCTGGACCCTTCCAGGGTCTGAAGCTTTCTTT CAWTLPGSEAFF NA TRBJ1-1 TRBV30 few
TGTGCCAGCAGCCTCGGGAGTATCCAAGGGACCCAGTACTTC CASSLGSIQGTQYF NA TRBJ2-5 TRBV7-2 NA
TGTGCCTGGAACCCCGGGATGCCAGAGACCCAGTACTTC CAWNPGMPETQYF NA TRBJ2-5 TRBV30 few
TGTGCCAGCAACACAGGGGAATCACCCCTCCACTTT CASNTGESPLHF TRBD1 TRBJ1-6 TRBV2 few
TGCGCCAGCAGCCCGGGACAGGGTGAGGTTCAGTACTTC CASSPGQGEVQYF TRBD1 TRBJ2-4 TRBV5-1 few
TGTGCCAGTAGTATTGGTACAGGGGACTATGGCTACACCTTC CASSIGTGDYGYTF TRBD1 TRBJ1-2 TRBV19 few
TGTGCCAGCAGCTTACGGGCATCCCCTGAGACCCAGTACTTC CASSLRASPETQYF NA TRBJ2-5 TRBV7-9 few
TGTGCCAGCAGCTTGGCGGGCAGGGGGATTGAGCAGTACTTC CASSLAGRGIEQYF TRBD1 TRBJ2-7 TRBV5-8 NA
TGTGCCAGCAGTTACTCTTACAGGGCCTACGAGCAGTACTTC CASSYSYRAYEQYF NA TRBJ2-7 TRBV6-5 NA
TGTGCCAGCTCACCACGGGACGGTAGCACCGGGGAGCTGTTTTTT CASSPRDGSTGELFF NA TRBJ2-2 TRBV18 once
TGTGCCAGCAGCTTAGCGGGAGAGGCAGATACGCAGTATTTT CASSLAGEADTQYF NA TRBJ2-3 TRBV11-3 few
TGTGCCAGCTCACCCGGGGGACAGGGGACAGCAGATACGCAGTATTTT CASSPGGQGTADTQYF TRBD1 TRBJ2-3 TRBV18 few
TGCGCCAGCAGCTCCCGGGGGACCGAGCAGTACTTC CASSSRGTEQYF NA TRBJ2-7 TRBV5-1 NA
TGTGCCAGCTCTCCTGACAGAGACTATGGCTACACCTTC CASSPDRDYGYTF NA TRBJ1-2 TRBV18 NA
TGTGCCAGCTCACCGGGACAGGGCCGCCCTGGGGGCTACACCTTC CASSPGQGRPGGYTF TRBD1 TRBJ1-2 TRBV18 NA
TGTGCCAGCAGTGACCGGACAGGGCGGGGGGATCAGCCCCAGCATTTT CASSDRTGRGDQPQHF TRBD1 TRBJ1-5 TRBV25-1 NA